The 6 T cell receptor beta chains in this list originate from one sample, sequenced in a study of blood T cell repertoires in COVID-19. Only in-frame clones appear in the TCRdb table, and some are missing; sequencing was by immunoSEQ multiplex PCR. The sample includes approximately 300,000 clones, 92% of them seen just once. The sequenced material came from PBMCs or T cells enriched from blood (not recorded which). The receptors originated from a woman aged 30 to 39 who had recovered from COVID-19.

The CDR3 nucleotides read TGTGCCAGTAGTAGGGCGGGGGGCCTTGCCTACGAGCAGTACTTC. Protein: CASSRAGGLAYEQYF. The chain joins TRBV19 to TRBJ2-7; 8 nucleotides agree with TRBD2. The CDR3 is made up of 15 amino acids. V lost 4 bases to trimming and J lost 2 bases; unmatched junction nucleotides: 7. The V gene's germline CDR1 is LNHDA and CDR2 SQIVND (reference sequence). The variable domain in full, completed from reference TRBV19 and TRBJ2-7, reads DGGITQSPKYLFRKEGQNVTLSCEQNLNHDAMYWYRQDPGQGLRLIYYSQIVNDFQKGDIAEGYSVSREKKESFPLTVTSAQKNPTAFYLCASSRAGGLAYEQYFGPGTRLTVT.

This sequence joins TRBV19 and TRBJ2-3, with D tentatively TRBD1 (5 bases). CDR3 length: 12 residues. CDR1 is LNHDA, CDR2 SQIVND, per germline (reference sequence). Trimming stripped 6 bases from V and 4 bases from J, with 8 bases between. Here the CDR3 reads CASSRAADTQYF. In DNA, the CDR3 is TGTGCCAGTAGCAGGGCGGCAGATACGCAGTATTTT. The complete variable domain, with remaining parts taken from reference TRBV19 and TRBJ2-3, reads DGGITQSPKYLFRKEGQNVTLSCEQNLNHDAMYWYRQDPGQGLRLIYYSQIVNDFQKGDIAEGYSVSREKKESFPLTVTSAQKNPTAFYLCASSRAADTQYFGPGTRLTVL.

The CDR3 bases are TGTGCCAGCAGCTTCAGGAGGGCTAATGGAAACACCATATATTTT. It is translated as CASSFRRANGNTIYF. The V and J genes are TRBV11-3 and TRBJ1-3; no clear D. The V end was cut by 3 bases, the J end by 3 bases, with 12 bases between. Germline values: CDR1 SGHNT, CDR2 YENEEA. CDR3 length equals 15 residues.

V is TRBV5-1 and J is TRBJ2-3, with 13 nucleotides matching TRBD2. CDR3 length: 16 residues. The J segment lost 4 bases and the V segment lost 4 bases, leaving 6 bases of the junction unmatched. The V gene's germline CDR1 is SGHRS and CDR2 YFSETQ. CDR3 protein: CASSAGTSGVADTQYF. CDR3 in DNA: TGCGCCAGCAGCGCAGGGACTAGCGGGGTCGCAGATACGCAGTATTTT.

CDR3 residues: CASGSGGPYNEQFF. The DNA of the CDR3 is TGTGCCAGCGGTAGCGGGGGGCCCTACAATGAGCAGTTCTTC. The V gene is TRBV7-2, the J gene TRBJ2-1, with 10 bases lining up with TRBD2. V lost 8 bases, J lost 2 bases, and 3 bases stayed unmatched. This CDR3 is 14 amino acids long. Germline CDR1 SGHTA, CDR2 FQGNSA. Combining the CDR3 with reference TRBV7-2 and TRBJ2-1 gives the whole variable domain GAGVSQSPSNKVTEKGKDVELRCDPISGHTALYWYRQSLGQGLEFLIYFQGNSAPDKSGLPSDRFSAERTGGSVSTLTIQRTQQEDSAVYLCASGSGGPYNEQFFGPGTRLTVL.

The chain is built from TRBV4-2 and TRBJ2-1; D unresolved. The length of the CDR3 is 11 residues. The V and J ends lost 1 base and 9 bases respectively, with 4 bases between them. Germline loops: CDR1 LGHNA, CDR2 YNFKEQ. The CDR3 coding sequence is TGTGCCAGCAGCCAAGGGAGTGAGCAGTTCTTC. Protein sequence: CASSQGSEQFF.